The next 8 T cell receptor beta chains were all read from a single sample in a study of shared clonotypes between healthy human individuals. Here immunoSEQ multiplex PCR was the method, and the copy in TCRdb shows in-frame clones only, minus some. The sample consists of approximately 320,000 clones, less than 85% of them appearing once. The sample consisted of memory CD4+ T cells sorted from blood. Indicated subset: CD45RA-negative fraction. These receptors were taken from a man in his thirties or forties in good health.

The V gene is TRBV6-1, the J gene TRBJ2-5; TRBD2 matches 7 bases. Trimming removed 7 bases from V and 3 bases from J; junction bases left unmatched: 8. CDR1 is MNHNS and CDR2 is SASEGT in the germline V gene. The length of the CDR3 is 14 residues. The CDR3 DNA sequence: TGTGCCAGCAATGGCCCGGGGGGAAAAGAGACCCAGTACTTC. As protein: CASNGPGGKETQYF.

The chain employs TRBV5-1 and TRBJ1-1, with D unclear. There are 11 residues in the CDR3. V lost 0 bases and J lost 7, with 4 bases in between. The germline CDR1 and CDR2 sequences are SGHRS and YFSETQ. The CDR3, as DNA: TGCGCCAGCAGCTTGGATAGTGAAGCTTTCTTT. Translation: CASSLDSEAFF. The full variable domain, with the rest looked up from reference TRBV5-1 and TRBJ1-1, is KAGVTQTPRYLIKTRGQQVTLSCSPISGHRSVSWYQQTPGQGLQFLFEYFSETQRNKGNFPGRFSGRQFSNSRSEMNVSTLELGDSALYLCASSLDSEAFFGQGTRLTVV.

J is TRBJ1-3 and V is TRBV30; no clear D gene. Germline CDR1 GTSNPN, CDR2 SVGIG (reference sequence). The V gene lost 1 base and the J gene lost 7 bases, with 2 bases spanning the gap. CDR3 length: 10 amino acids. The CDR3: CAWSENTIYF. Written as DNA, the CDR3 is TGTGCCTGGAGTGAGAACACCATATATTTT.

The CDR3 loop is CASSPFTPYEQYF. As DNA, the CDR3 is TGTGCCAGCTCACCTTTCACCCCCTACGAGCAGTACTTC. The V gene is TRBV18, the J gene TRBJ2-7; D remains unclear. The V end was cut by 3 bases, the J end by 2 bases, with 8 bases between. This CDR3 contains 13 residues. The germline V gene has CDR1 KGHSH and CDR2 LQKENI.

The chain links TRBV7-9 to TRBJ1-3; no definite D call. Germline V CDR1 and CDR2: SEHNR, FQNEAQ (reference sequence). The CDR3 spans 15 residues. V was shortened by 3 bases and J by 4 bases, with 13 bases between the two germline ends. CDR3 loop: CASSLAGLGGNTIYF. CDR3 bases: TGTGCCAGCAGCTTGGCAGGCCTAGGAGGAAACACCATATATTTT. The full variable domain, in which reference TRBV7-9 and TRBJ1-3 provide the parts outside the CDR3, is DTGVSQNPRHKITKRGQNVTFRCDPISEHNRLYWYRQTLGQGPEFLTYFQNEAQLEKSRLLSDRFSAERPKGSFSTLEIQRTEQGDSAMYLCASSLAGLGGNTIYFGEGSWLTVV.

CDR3 loop: CASSNRAGFGKLFF. The CDR3 nucleotides are TGTGCCAGCAGTAACCGGGCCGGATTCGGAAAACTGTTTTTT. This chain links TRBV6-5 with TRBJ1-4; D ambiguous. Germline CDR1 and CDR2: MNHEY and SVGAGI. This CDR3 is built from 14 residues. The V end lost 5 bases, the J end lost 10 bases, and 17 bases lay between the germline ends.

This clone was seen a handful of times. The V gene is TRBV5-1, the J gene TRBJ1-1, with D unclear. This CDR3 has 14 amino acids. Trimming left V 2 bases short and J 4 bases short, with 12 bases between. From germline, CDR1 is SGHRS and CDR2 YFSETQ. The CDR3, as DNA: TGCGCCAGCAGCTTTATTGGGGATTCCACTGAAGCTTTCTTT. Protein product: CASSFIGDSTEAFF.

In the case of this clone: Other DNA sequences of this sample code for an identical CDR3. The CDR3 sequence is CASSLGSSGNTIYF. The DNA of the CDR3 is TGTGCCAGCAGCTTAGGCAGCTCTGGAAACACCATATATTTT. The chain combines TRBV11-2 with TRBJ1-3; D gene uncertain. Germline V gene lookup returns CDR1 SGHAT and CDR2 FQNNGV. The CDR3 runs to 14 residues. Trimming removed 1 base at V and 0 bases at J, with 4 bases between. The complete variable domain, with remaining parts taken from reference TRBV11-2 and TRBJ1-3, reads EAGVAQSPRYKIIEKRQSVAFWCNPISGHATLYWYQQILGQGPKLLIQFQNNGVVDDSQLPKDRFSAERLKGVDSTLKIQPAKLEDSAVYLCASSLGSSGNTIYFGEGSWLTVV.